Following are 5 T cell receptor beta chains from one sample sequenced in a study of long-term antiretroviral therapy in people with HIV. Version v3.0 of the immunoSEQ assay was performed at survey level. The repertoire was sequenced with immunoSEQ multiplex PCR; TCRdb's copy has only in-frame clones and lacks some. The sample lists approximately 21,000 clones, roughly 85% seen once, with 8.1% in the top ten. The material sequenced was unsorted PBMCs, taken at the start of antiretroviral therapy. These receptors were collected from a man aged 50 to 59 with HIV.

This chain connects TRBV18 to TRBJ1-5, with D possibly TRBD1 on 5 matching bases. Between the trimmed V and J ends, which lost 1 base and 7 bases, there was a span of 17 bases. Germline assignment: CDR1 KGHSH and CDR2 LQKENI. The CDR3 consists of 16 residues. The CDR3 reads CASSPRVHRGKQPQHF. The DNA of the CDR3 is TGTGCCAGCTCACCACGCGTTCATCGGGGGAAACAGCCCCAGCATTTT.

The V and J genes are TRBV5-8 and TRBJ1-5; D not resolved. Between the trimmed V and J ends, which lost 3 bases and 1 base, there was a span of 8 bases. Germline values: CDR1 SGHTS, CDR2 YDEGEE. The CDR3 totals 14 residues. The CDR3 region has the DNA TGTGCCAGCAGCTCGGGTTTCAGCAATCAGCCCCAGCATTTT. This encodes CASSSGFSNQPQHF. The full variable domain, in which reference TRBV5-8 and TRBJ1-5 provide the parts outside the CDR3, is EAGVTQSPTHLIKTRGQQATLRCSPISGHTSVYWYQQALGLGLQFLLWYDEGEERNRGNFPPRFSGRQFPNYSSELNVNALELEDSALYLCASSSGFSNQPQHFGDGTRLSIL.

The CDR3 region is CASSPGWGHEQYF. DNA of the CDR3: TGTGCCAGCAGCCCCGGCTGGGGACACGAGCAGTACTTC. The rearrangement links TRBV9 to TRBJ2-7; either TRBD1 or TRBD2 may fit D (5 bases each). This CDR3 is 13 amino acids long. Trimming took 4 bases from V and 5 from J, leaving 13 bases between them. The germline CDR1 and CDR2 sequences are SGDLS and YYNGEE.

This rearrangement joins TRBV6-5 to TRBJ1-4; D gene ambiguous. The CDR3 is made up of 16 amino acids. Germline CDR1 is MNHEY and CDR2 is SVGAGI. Deletions cut 0 bases from V and 0 bases from J, with 8 bases between. The CDR3 DNA reads TGTGCCAGCAGTTACTCGATCAGACCAACTAATGAAAAACTGTTTTTT. This translates into CASSYSIRPTNEKLFF.

The chain uses TRBV19 and TRBJ1-1, with D possibly TRBD1 on 5 matching bases. V was trimmed by 2 bases and J by 0 bases, leaving 7 bases between them. CDR3 length: 14 residues. Germline V gene data show CDR1 as LNHDA and CDR2 as SQIVND (reference sequence). Here the CDR3 reads CASSIQGMNTEAFF. CDR3 coding DNA: TGTGCCAGTAGTATACAGGGCATGAACACTGAAGCTTTCTTT.